The present T cell receptor beta chain was sequenced within a study of shared clonotypes between healthy human individuals. Overall study context: The plates for each donor numbered three CD4 naive, three CD4 memory, two CD8 naive and one CD8 memory. The study's findings and limits: Compared with clonotypes that all four donors shared, non-shared clonotypes had lower generation probabilities.

Trimming took off 4 bases at V and 0 bases at J, with 10 bases between the two ends. Germline CDR1 and CDR2: SGHRS and YFSETQ. There are 14 residues in the CDR3. Note on this clone: As yet, its antigen is unknown.

At a deep level, the assay was run. The repertoire was sequenced with immunoSEQ multiplex PCR; TCRdb's copy has only in-frame clones and lacks some. Here the sample spans 2,100,000 or so clones, approximately 94% being singletons. The material sequenced was naive CD4+ T cells sorted from blood. Subset given: CD45RA+ positively selected. The V and J genes are TRBV5-1 and TRBJ1-1, with D tentatively TRBD1 (5 bases). The sequence derives from a man aged 18 to 30 in good health. CDR3 protein: CASSGGLLNTEAFF. The CDR3 DNA is TGCGCCAGCAGCGGGGGTCTGTTGAACACTGAAGCTTTCTTT. Drawing the rest from reference TRBV5-1 and TRBJ1-1, the complete variable domain is KAGVTQTPRYLIKTRGQQVTLSCSPISGHRSVSWYQQTPGQGLQFLFEYFSETQRNKGNFPGRFSGRQFSNSRSEMNVSTLELGDSALYLCASSGGLLNTEAFFGQGTRLTVV.